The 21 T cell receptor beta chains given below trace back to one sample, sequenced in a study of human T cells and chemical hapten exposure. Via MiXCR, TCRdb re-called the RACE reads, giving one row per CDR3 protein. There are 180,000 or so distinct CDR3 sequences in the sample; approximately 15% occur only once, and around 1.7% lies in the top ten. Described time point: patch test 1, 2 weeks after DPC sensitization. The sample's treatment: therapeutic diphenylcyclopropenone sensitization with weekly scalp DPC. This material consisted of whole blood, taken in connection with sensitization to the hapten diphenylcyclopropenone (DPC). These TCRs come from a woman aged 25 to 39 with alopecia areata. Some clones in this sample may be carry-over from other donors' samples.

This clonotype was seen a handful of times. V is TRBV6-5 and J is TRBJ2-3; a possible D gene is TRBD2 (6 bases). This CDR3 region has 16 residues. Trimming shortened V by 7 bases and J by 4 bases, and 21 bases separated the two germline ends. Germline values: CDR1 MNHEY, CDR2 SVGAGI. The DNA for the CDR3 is TGTGCCAGCACCCGCCCCGGACCCCCGGGGGCAGATACGCAGTATTTT. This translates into CASTRPGPPGADTQYF.

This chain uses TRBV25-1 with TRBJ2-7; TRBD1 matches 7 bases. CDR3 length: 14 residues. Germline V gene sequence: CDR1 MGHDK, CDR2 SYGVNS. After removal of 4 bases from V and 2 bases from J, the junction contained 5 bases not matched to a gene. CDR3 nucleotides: TGTGCCAGCAGTGCTCCGGGACAGACCTACGAGCAGTACTTC. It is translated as CASSAPGQTYEQYF.

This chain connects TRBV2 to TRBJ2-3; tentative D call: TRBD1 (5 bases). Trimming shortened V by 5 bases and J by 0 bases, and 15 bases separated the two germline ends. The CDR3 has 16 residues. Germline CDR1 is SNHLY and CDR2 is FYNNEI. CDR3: CASSINPGPSTDTQYF. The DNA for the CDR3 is TGTGCCAGCAGTATAAACCCAGGGCCTAGCACAGATACGCAGTATTTT.

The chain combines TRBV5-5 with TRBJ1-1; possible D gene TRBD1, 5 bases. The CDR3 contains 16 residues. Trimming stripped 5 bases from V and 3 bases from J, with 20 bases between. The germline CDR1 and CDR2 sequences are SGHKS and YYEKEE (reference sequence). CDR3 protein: CASSNRDDIRDTEAFF. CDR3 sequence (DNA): TGTGCCAGCAGTAACCGGGACGATATTAGGGACACTGAAGCTTTCTTT.

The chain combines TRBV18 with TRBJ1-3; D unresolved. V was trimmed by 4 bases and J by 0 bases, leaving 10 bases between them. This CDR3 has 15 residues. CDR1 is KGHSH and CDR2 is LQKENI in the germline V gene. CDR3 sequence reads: CASSQDVSSGNTIYF. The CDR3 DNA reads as TGTGCCAGCTCACAAGACGTGAGCTCTGGAAACACCATATATTTT.

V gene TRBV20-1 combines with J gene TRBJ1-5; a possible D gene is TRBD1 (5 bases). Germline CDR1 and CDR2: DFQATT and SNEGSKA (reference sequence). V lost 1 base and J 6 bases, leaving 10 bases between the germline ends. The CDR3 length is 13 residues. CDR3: CSARGTGGQPQHF. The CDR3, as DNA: TGCAGTGCTAGAGGTACCGGGGGTCAGCCCCAGCATTTT.

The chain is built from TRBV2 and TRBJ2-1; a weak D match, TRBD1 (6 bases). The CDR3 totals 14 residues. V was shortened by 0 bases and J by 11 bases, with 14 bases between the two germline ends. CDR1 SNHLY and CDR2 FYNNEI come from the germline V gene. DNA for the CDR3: TGTGCCAGCAGTGAAGCCTTATCAGGGACAAAGCAGTTCTTC. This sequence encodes CASSEALSGTKQFF.

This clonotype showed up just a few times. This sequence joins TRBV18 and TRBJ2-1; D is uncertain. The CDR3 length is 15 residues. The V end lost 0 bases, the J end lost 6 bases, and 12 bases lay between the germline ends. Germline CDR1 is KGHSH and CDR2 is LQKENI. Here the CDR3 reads CASSPPNQTPNEQFF. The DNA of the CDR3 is TGTGCCAGCTCACCACCGAACCAAACACCCAATGAGCAGTTCTTC.

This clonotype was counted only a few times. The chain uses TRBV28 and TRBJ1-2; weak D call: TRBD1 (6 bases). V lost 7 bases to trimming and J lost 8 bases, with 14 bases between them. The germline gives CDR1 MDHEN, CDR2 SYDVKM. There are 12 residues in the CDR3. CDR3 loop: CASTAQGVGYTF. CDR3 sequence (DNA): TGTGCCAGCACCGCACAGGGTGTCGGCTACACCTTC.

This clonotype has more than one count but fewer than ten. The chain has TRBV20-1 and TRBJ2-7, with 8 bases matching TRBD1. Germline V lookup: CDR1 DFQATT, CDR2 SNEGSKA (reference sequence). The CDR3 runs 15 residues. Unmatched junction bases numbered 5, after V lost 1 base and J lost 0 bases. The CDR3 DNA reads TGCAGTGCTAGAGCCCCCCAGGGGGCCTCCTACGAGCAGTACTTC. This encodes CSARAPQGASYEQYF.

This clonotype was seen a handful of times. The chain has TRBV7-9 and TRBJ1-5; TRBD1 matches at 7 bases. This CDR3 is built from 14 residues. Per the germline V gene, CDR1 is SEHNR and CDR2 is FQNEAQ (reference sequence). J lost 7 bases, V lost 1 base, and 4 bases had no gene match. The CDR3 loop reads CASSLGTGEQPQHF. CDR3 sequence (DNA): TGTGCCAGCAGCTTAGGTACAGGGGAACAGCCCCAGCATTTT. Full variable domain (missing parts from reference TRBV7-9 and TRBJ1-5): DTGVSQNPRHKITKRGQNVTFRCDPISEHNRLYWYRQTLGQGPEFLTYFQNEAQLEKSRLLSDRFSAERPKGSFSTLEIQRTEQGDSAMYLCASSLGTGEQPQHFGDGTRLSIL.

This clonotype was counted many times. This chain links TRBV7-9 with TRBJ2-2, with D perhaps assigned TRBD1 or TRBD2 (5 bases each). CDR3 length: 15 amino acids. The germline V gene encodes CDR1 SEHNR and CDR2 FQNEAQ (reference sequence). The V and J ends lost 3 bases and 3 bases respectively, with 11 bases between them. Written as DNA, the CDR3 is TGTGCCAGCAGCTTGGGGGATCGGGACACCGGGGAGCTGTTTTTT. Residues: CASSLGDRDTGELFF.

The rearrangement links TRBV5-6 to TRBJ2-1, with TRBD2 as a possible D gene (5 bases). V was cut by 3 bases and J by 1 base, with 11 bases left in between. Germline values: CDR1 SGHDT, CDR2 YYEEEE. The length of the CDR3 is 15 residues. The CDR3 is CASSSPRGSYNEQFF. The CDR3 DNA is TGTGCCAGCAGCTCCCCCCGGGGTTCCTACAATGAGCAGTTCTTC.

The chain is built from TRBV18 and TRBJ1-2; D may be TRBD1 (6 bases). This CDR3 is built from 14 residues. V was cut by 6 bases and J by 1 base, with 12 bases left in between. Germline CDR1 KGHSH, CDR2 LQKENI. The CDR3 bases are TGTGCCAGCTCGCAGGGGCAGAATAACTATGGCTACACCTTC. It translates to CASSQGQNNYGYTF.

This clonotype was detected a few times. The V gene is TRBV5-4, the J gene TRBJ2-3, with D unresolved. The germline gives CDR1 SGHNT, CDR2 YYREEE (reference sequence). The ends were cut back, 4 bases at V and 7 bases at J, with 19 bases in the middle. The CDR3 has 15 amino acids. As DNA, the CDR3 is TGTGCCAGCAGCGATCGAGGAGCCGGGCTGAATACGCAGTATTTT. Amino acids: CASSDRGAGLNTQYF.

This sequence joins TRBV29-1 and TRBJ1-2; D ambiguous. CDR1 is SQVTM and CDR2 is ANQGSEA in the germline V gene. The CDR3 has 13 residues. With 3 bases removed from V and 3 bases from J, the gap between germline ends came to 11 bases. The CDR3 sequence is CSVDQEEDYGYTF. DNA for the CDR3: TGCAGCGTTGATCAGGAGGAGGACTATGGCTACACCTTC.

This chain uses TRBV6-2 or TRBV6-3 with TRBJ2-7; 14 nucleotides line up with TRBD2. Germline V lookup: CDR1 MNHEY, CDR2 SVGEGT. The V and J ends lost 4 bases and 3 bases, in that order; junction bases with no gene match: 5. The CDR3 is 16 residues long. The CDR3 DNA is TGTGCCAGCAGTTTGGGACTAGCGGGAGTTGTCTACGAGCAGTACTTC. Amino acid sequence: CASSLGLAGVVYEQYF.

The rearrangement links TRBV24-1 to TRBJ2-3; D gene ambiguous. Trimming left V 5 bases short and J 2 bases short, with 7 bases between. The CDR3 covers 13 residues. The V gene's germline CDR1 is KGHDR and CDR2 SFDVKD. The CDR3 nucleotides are TGTGCCACCAGTGCCCCAGTCACAGATACGCAGTATTTT. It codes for CATSAPVTDTQYF.

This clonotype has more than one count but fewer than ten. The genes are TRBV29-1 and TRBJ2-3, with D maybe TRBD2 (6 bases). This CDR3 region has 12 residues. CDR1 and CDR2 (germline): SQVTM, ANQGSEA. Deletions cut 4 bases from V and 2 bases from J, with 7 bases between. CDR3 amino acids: CSVGDFTDTQYF. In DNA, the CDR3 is TGCAGCGTTGGGGACTTCACAGATACGCAGTATTTT.

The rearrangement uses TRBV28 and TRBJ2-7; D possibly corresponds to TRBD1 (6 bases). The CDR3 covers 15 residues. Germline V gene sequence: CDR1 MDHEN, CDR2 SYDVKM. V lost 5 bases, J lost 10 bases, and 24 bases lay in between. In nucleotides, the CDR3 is TGTGCCAGCAGTCCAACCACATCTCACAGGGTGGAACAGTACTTC. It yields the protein CASSPTTSHRVEQYF.

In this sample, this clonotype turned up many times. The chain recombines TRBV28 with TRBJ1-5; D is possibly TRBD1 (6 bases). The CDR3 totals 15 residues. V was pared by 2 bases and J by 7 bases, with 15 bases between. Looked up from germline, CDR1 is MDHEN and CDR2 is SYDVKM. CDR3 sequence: CASSLPHSGAQPQHF. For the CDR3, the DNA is TGTGCCAGCAGTTTACCCCACTCGGGGGCCCAGCCCCAGCATTTT.